Listed below are T cell receptor beta chains from one sample, sequenced in a study of radiation and T cells in renal cell carcinoma. Produced via immunoSEQ multiplex PCR; TCRdb's table is partial and in-frame only. The sample includes 15,000 to 20,000 clones, roughly 50% of them seen just once. Material: tumor tissue, obtained from a patient whose treatment included radiotherapy and nephrectomy. Receptors were obtained from a woman aged 60 to 75 with renal cell carcinoma. The CDR3 runs from the conserved cysteine through the conserved F or W. Fields, in order: J gene, V gene, CDR3 protein.

TRBJ2-7	TRBV5-4	CARSLRDRGCEQYF
TRBJ2-2	TRBV5-6	CASSFGSGELFF
TRBJ2-2	TRBV6-1	CASSPPGRNGELFF
TRBJ1-1	TRBV5-1	CASSLFQGAPTEAFF
TRBJ1-1	TRBV27	CASSLIPPEGEAFF
TRBJ2-3	TRBV9	CASSVPTDTQYF
TRBJ2-7	TRBV7-3	CASSLKPVGGEQYF
TRBJ1-1	TRBV4-3	CASSQEAGRMNTEAFF
TRBJ2-4	TRBV19	CASSQPGKNIQYF
TRBJ2-2	TRBV2	CASSFGQVQTGELFF
TRBJ2-3	TRBV5-4	CASSLGLPPDTQYF
TRBJ2-2	TRBV10-3	CAIRGNGELFF
TRBJ2-1	TRBV5-1	CASSLAASGRANEQFF
TRBJ2-2	TRBV29-1	CSVVLWETGATGELFF
TRBJ2-2	TRBV19	CASSPWTGDTGELFF
TRBJ2-1	TRBV6-5	CASSYGRNNEQFF
TRBJ2-2	TRBV2	CASSADTGELFF
TRBJ2-3	TRBV5-6	CASSLRGGADTQYF
TRBJ2-2	TRBV7-9	CASSLSGGRPNTGELFF
TRBJ2-3	TRBV7-7	CASSSHSTDTQYF
TRBJ2-1	TRBV5-4	CASSLGREHGNEQFF
TRBJ2-7	TRBV11-2	CASSLGSGRSSYEQYF
TRBJ2-7	TRBV18	CASSPTDPSYEQYF
TRBJ1-5	TRBV10-1	CASSQRYIAPGQANQPQHF
TRBJ2-7	TRBV5-6	CASSLWGLHVYEQYF
TRBJ1-4	TRBV28	CASRNRVSNEKLFF
TRBJ2-3	TRBV6-5	CASKLAGGTDTQYF
TRBJ1-1	TRBV28	CASRRDRGTEAFF
TRBJ2-2	TRBV2	CASYRDRTNTGELFF
TRBJ2-7	TRBV4-1	CASSPSDTVPSYEQYF
TRBJ2-7	TRBV19	CASSMAGGRADEQYF
TRBJ2-1	TRBV28	CASSLGYSSYNEQFF
TRBJ2-1	TRBV11-1	CASSTTGTGRNDEQFF